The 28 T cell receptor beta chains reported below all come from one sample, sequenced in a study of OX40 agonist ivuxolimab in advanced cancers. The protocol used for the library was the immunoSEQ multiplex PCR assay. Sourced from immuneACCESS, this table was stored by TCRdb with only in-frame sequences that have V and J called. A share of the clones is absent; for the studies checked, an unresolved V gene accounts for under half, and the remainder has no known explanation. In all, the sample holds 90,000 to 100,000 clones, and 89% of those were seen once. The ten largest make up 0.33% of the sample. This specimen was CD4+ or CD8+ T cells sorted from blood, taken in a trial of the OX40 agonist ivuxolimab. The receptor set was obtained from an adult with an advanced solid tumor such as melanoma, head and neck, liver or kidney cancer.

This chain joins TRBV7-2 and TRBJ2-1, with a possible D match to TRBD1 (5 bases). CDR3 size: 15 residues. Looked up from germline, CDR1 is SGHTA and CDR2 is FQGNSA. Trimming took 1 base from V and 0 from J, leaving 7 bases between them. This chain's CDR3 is CASSLVQVSYNEQFF. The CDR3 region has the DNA TGTGCCAGCAGCTTAGTACAGGTCTCCTACAATGAGCAGTTCTTC.

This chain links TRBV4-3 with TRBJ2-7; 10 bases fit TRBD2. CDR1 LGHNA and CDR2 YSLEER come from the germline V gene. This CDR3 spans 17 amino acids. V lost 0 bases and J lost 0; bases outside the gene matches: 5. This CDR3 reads CASSQDGLAGDSYEQYF. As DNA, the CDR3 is TGCGCCAGCAGCCAAGATGGCCTAGCGGGGGACTCCTACGAGCAGTACTTC.

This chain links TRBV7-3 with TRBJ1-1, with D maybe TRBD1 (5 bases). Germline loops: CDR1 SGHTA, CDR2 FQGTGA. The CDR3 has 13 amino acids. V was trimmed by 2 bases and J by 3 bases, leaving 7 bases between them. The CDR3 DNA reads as TGTGCCAGCAGCTTAGGGGGGGACACTGAAGCTTTCTTT. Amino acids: CASSLGGDTEAFF.

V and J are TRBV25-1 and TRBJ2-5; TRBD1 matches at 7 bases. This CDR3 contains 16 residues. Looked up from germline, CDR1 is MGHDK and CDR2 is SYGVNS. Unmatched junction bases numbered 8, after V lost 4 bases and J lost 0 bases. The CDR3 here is CASSAFLGTDQETQYF. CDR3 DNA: TGTGCCAGCAGTGCCTTTTTAGGGACAGACCAAGAGACCCAGTACTTC.

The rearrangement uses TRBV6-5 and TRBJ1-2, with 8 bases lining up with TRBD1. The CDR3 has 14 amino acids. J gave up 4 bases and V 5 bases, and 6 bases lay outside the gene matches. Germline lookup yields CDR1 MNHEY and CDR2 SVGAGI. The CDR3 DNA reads TGTGCCAGCAGTACCCGGACAGGGAGCTATGGCTACACCTTC. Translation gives CASSTRTGSYGYTF.

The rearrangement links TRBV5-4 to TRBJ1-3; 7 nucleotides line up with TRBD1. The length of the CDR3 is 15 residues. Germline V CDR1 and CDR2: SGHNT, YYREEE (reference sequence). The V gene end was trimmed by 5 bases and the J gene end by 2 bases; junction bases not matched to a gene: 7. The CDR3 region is CASSSDRDPGNTIYF. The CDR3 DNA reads TGTGCCAGCAGTTCCGACAGGGACCCTGGAAACACCATATATTTT.

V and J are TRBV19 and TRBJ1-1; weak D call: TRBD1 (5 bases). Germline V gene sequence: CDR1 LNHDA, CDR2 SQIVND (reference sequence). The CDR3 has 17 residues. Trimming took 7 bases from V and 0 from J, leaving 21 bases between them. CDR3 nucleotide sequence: TGTGCCAGTACCTCGCTCGGGACTAGGTGGATGAACACTGAAGCTTTCTTT. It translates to CASTSLGTRWMNTEAFF.

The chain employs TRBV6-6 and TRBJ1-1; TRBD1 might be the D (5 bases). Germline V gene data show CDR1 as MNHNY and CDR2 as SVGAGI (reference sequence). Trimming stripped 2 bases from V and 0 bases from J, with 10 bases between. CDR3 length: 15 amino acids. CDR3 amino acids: CASSYQGGVNTEAFF. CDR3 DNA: TGTGCCAGCAGTTACCAGGGCGGAGTGAACACTGAAGCTTTCTTT.

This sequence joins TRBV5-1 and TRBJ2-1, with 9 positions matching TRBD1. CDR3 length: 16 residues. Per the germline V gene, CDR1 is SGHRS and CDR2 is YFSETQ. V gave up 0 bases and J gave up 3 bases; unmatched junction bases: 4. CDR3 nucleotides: TGCGCCAGCAGCTTGGATAGGACAGGGGACTACAATGAGCAGTTCTTC. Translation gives CASSLDRTGDYNEQFF.

The DNA for the CDR3 is TGTGCCTGGAGTGGCAGAGACAGGGCCCACGAGCAGTACTTC. This translates into CAWSGRDRAHEQYF. This rearrangement joins TRBV30 to TRBJ2-7; 7 bases line up with TRBD1. CDR3 size: 14 residues. Trimming removed 1 base from V and 5 bases from J; junction bases left unmatched: 8. Germline V CDR1 and CDR2: GTSNPN, SVGIG (reference sequence).

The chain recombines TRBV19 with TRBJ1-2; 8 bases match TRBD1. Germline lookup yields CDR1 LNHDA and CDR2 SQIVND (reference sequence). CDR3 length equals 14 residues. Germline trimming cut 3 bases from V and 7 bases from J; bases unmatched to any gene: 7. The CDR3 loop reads CASSMQGAEGGYTF. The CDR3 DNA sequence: TGTGCCAGTAGTATGCAGGGGGCGGAGGGTGGCTACACCTTC.

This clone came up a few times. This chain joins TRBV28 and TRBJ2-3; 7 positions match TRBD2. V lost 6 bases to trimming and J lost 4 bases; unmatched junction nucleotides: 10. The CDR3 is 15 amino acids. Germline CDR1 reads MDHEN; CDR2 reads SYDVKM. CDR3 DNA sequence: TGTGCCAGCAGCCGGGGGGACGGGAGTGCAGATACGCAGTATTTT. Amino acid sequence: CASSRGDGSADTQYF.

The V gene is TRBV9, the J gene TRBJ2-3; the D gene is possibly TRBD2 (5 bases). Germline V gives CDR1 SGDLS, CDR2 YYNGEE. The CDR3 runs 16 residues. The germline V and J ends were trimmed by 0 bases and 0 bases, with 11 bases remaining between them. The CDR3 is CASSVDEGTSTDTQYF. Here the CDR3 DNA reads TGTGCCAGCAGCGTAGATGAGGGAACTAGCACAGATACGCAGTATTTT.

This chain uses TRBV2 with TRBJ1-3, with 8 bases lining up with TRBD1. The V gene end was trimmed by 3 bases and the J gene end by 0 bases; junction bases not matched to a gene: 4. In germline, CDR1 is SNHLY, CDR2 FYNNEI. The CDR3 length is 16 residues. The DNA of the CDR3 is TGTGCCAGCAGTGACCCGGGGACAGGCTCTGGAAACACCATATATTTT. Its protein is CASSDPGTGSGNTIYF.

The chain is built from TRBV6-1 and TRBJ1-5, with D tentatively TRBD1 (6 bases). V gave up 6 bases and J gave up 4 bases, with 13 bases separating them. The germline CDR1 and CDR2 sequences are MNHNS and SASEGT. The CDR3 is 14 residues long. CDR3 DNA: TGTGCCAGCAGCCCAGACAGGTTAAATCAGCCCCAGCATTTT. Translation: CASSPDRLNQPQHF.

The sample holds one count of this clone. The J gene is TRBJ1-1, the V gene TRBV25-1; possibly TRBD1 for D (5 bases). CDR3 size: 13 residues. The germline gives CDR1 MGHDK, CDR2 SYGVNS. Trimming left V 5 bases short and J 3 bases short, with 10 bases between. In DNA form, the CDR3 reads TGTGCCAGCAGTACCCAAGGGGACACTGAAGCTTTCTTT. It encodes CASSTQGDTEAFF.

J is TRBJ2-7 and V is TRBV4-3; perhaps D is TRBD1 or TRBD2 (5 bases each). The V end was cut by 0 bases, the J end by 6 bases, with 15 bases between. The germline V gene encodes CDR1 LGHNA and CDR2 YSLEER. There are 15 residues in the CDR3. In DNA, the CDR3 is TGCGCCAGCAGCCAAGATCGGGGCCTACCGCGCGAGCAGTACTTC. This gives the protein CASSQDRGLPREQYF.

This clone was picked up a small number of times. The CDR3 bases are TGTGCCAGCAGTTTCTTACTGACAGGTTCCAATGAAAAACTGTTTTTT. This gives the protein CASSFLLTGSNEKLFF. This chain connects TRBV28 to TRBJ1-4; D is perhaps TRBD1 (6 bases). This CDR3 spans 16 amino acids. Trimming removed 3 bases at V and 5 bases at J, with 16 bases between. CDR1 MDHEN and CDR2 SYDVKM come from the germline V gene.

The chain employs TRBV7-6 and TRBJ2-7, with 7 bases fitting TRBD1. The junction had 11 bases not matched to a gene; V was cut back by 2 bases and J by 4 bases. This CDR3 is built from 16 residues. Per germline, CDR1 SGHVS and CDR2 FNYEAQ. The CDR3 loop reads CASSLNRDSLPYEQYF. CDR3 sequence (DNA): TGTGCCAGCAGCTTAAACCGGGACAGCCTTCCGTACGAGCAGTACTTC.

The CDR3 protein is CASSLTDRASSYEQYF. Written as DNA, the CDR3 is TGTGCCAGCAGTTTGACTGACAGGGCCAGCTCCTACGAGCAGTACTTC. The chain is built from TRBV28 and TRBJ2-7; 7 nucleotides agree with TRBD1. CDR1 and CDR2 from the germline V gene are MDHEN and SYDVKM. The CDR3 is 16 residues long. After removal of 3 bases from V and 0 bases from J, the junction contained 8 bases not matched to a gene.

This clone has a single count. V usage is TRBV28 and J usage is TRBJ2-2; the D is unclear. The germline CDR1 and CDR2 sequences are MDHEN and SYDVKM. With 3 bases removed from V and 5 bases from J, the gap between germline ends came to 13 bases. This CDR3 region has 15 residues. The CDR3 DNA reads TGTGCCAGCAGTTTCCGCGGTTTGAATACCGGGGAGCTGTTTTTT. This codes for CASSFRGLNTGELFF.

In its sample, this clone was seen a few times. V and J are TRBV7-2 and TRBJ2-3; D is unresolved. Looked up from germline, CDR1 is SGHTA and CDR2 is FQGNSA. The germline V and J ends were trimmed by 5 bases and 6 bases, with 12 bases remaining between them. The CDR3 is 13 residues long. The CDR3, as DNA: TGTGCCAGCAGCGGACGACCCGGGGATACGCAGTATTTT. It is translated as CASSGRPGDTQYF.

The CDR3 region has the DNA TGTGCCAGCAGTGAACAGACAGGGAAGGGGGGCGGCCCCTACGAGCAGTACTTC. This sequence encodes CASSEQTGKGGGPYEQYF. The chain is built from TRBV28 and TRBJ2-7; tentative D call: TRBD1 (7 bases). CDR3 length: 18 amino acids. Germline V gene sequence: CDR1 MDHEN, CDR2 SYDVKM. Trimming shortened V by 5 bases and J by 2 bases, and 25 bases separated the two germline ends.

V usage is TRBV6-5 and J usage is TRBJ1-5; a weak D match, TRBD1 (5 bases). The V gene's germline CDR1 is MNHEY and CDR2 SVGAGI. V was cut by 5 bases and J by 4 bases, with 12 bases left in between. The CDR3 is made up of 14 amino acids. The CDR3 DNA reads TGTGCCAGCAGTCCCCGGGACGTAAATCAGCCCCAGCATTTT. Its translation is CASSPRDVNQPQHF.

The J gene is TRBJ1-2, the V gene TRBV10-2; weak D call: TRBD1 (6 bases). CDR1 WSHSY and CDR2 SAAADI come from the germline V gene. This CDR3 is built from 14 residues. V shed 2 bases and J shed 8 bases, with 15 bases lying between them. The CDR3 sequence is CASSEQQGLTGYTF. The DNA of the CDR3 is TGCGCCAGCAGTGAGCAACAGGGTCTTACGGGCTACACCTTC.

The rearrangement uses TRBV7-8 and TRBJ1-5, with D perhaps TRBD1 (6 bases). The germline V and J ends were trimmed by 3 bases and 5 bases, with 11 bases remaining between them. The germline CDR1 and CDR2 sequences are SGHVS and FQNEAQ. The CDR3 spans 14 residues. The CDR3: CASSFAGADQPQHF. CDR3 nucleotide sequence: TGTGCCAGCAGCTTCGCGGGGGCGGATCAGCCCCAGCATTTT. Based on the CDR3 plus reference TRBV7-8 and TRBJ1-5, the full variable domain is GAGVSQSPRYKVAKRGQDVALRCDPISGHVSLFWYQQALGQGPEFLTYFQNEAQLDKSGLPSDRFFAERPEGSVSTLKIQRTQQEDSAVYLCASSFAGADQPQHFGDGTRLSIL.

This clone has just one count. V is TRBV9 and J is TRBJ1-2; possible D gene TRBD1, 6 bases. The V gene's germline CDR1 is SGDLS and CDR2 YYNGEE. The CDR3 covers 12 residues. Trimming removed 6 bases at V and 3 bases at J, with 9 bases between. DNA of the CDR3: TGTGCCAGCACTAGACAGGACTATGGCTACACCTTC. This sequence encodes CASTRQDYGYTF.

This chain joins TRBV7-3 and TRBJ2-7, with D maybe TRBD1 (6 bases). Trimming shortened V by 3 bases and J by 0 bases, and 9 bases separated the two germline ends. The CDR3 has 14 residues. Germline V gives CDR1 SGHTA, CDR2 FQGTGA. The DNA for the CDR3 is TGTGCCAGCAGCTTGGACAGTAGCTCCTACGAGCAGTACTTC. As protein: CASSLDSSSYEQYF.